The 21 T cell receptor beta chains in this list originate from one sample, sequenced in a study of human T cells and chemical hapten exposure. One entry per CDR3 protein results from TCRdb running MiXCR on the RACE reads. This sample yields roughly 97,000 distinct CDR3 sequences, of which 27% are seen a single time; about 9.4% belongs to the top ten. The sample's time point: patch test 3, about 24 weeks after DPC sensitization. Treatment noted: therapeutic diphenylcyclopropenone sensitization with weekly scalp DPC. The starting material was whole blood, obtained in connection with sensitization to the hapten diphenylcyclopropenone (DPC). The receptors were sampled from a man between 40 and 49 years old with alopecia areata. Some clones in this sample may be carry-over from other donors' samples.

This clonotype has a handful of counts. The chain employs TRBV20-1 and TRBJ2-2, with TRBD2 matching over 10 bases. Germline trimming cut 0 bases from V and 5 bases from J; bases unmatched to any gene: 6. The CDR3 is 16 amino acids. Germline-derived CDR1 and CDR2 are DFQATT and SNEGSKA (reference sequence). Written as DNA, the CDR3 is TGCAGTGCTAGAGATCTAAGCGGGAGGGGAACCGGGGAGCTGTTTTTT. The encoded protein is CSARDLSGRGTGELFF.

Many counts were recorded for this clonotype. The chain couples TRBV12-3 or TRBV12-4 to TRBJ1-5; D is unresolved. This CDR3 has 17 residues. Trimming left V 5 bases short and J 2 bases short, with 19 bases between. The chain's CDR3 is CASSLTYAKRGNQPQHF. CDR3 nucleotides: TGTGCCAGCAGTCTCACCTACGCGAAGAGGGGCAATCAGCCCCAGCATTTT.

This clonotype was seen a handful of times. The V call is TRBV12-3 or TRBV12-4, the J call TRBJ2-7, with D perhaps assigned TRBD1 or TRBD2 (5 bases each). CDR3 size: 13 residues. V lost 6 bases to trimming and J lost 0 bases, with 9 bases between them. The CDR3 spells CASRWGTSYEQYF. The CDR3 region has the DNA TGTGCCAGCAGGTGGGGGACCTCCTACGAGCAGTACTTC.

This chain joins TRBV12-3 or TRBV12-4 and TRBJ1-1, with D unclear. Trimming removed 3 bases at V and 6 bases at J, with 8 bases between. The CDR3 length is 12 residues. Here the CDR3 reads CASSLGSAEAFF. CDR3 coding DNA: TGTGCCAGCAGTTTGGGTTCGGCTGAAGCTTTCTTT.

Details on this clonotype: Germline and junction disagree at one end, which may indicate a read error. This chain links TRBV28 with TRBJ2-3, with D perhaps given as TRBD1 or TRBD2 (5 bases each). CDR3 size: 14 residues. From germline, CDR1 is MDHEN and CDR2 SYDVKM. CDR3 sequence (DNA): TGTGCCAGCAGTTTTGGGGGAGTAACAGAAACGCAGTATTTT. The encoded protein is CASSFGGVTETQYF.

The sample holds a few counts of this clonotype. The chain has TRBV12-3 or TRBV12-4 and TRBJ1-4; D gene unclear. The CDR3 totals 12 residues. Trimming stripped 5 bases from V and 8 bases from J, with 9 bases between. CDR3 nucleotide sequence: TGTGCCAGCAGTCGCCGGGAGGAAAAACTGTTTTTT. Encoded protein: CASSRREEKLFF.

This clonotype was picked up a small number of times. The chain links TRBV20-1 to TRBJ2-3; D possibly uses TRBD1 or TRBD2 (5 bases each). There are 14 residues in the CDR3. Germline V gives CDR1 DFQATT, CDR2 SNEGSKA (reference sequence). V shed 1 base and J shed 4 bases, with 12 bases lying between them. CDR3 in amino acids: CSARVTGAADTQYF. The DNA of the CDR3 is TGCAGTGCTAGAGTGACCGGGGCCGCAGATACGCAGTATTTT.

This clonotype turned up a few times. The V call is TRBV7-2, the J call TRBJ2-2, with a weak D call TRBD2 (5 bases). The CDR3 runs to 14 residues. Germline assignment: CDR1 SGHTA and CDR2 FQGNSA. V lost 5 bases to trimming and J lost 7 bases, with 14 bases between them. CDR3 region: CASSPLVLVGELFF. CDR3 coding DNA: TGTGCCAGCAGCCCCTTGGTACTAGTCGGGGAGCTGTTTTTT.

The chain combines TRBV20-1 with TRBJ1-4; 9 bases match TRBD1. Unmatched junction bases numbered 1, after V lost 4 bases and J lost 4 bases. This CDR3 spans 13 amino acids. Germline-derived CDR1 and CDR2 are DFQATT and SNEGSKA (reference sequence). The CDR3 protein is CSAKDRGNEKLFF. Here the CDR3 DNA reads TGCAGTGCTAAGGACAGGGGTAATGAAAAACTGTTTTTT.

The V and J genes are TRBV9 and TRBJ2-4, with D possibly being TRBD1 (5 bases). Between the trimmed V and J ends, which lost 5 bases and 5 bases, there was a span of 20 bases. CDR3 size: 16 residues. Germline assignment: CDR1 SGDLS and CDR2 YYNGEE. Here the CDR3 DNA reads TGTGCCAGCAGTCCTGGGGCAGCAAGGGGCCAAAACATTCAGTACTTC. It is translated as CASSPGAARGQNIQYF.

The J gene is TRBJ1-1, the V gene TRBV28, with TRBD1 matching 7 bases. J lost 5 bases, V lost 6 bases, and 9 bases had no gene match. The CDR3 consists of 14 residues. Germline CDR1 is MDHEN and CDR2 is SYDVKM. The CDR3 coding sequence is TGTGCCAGCAGAACTAACAGGGGAACTACTGAAGCTTTCTTT. Translation: CASRTNRGTTEAFF.

This clonotype was seen a handful of times. The rearrangement links TRBV12-3 or TRBV12-4 to TRBJ2-7, with a possible D match to TRBD2 (6 bases). The CDR3 is 14 residues long. V lost 2 bases to trimming and J lost 6 bases, with 14 bases between them. As DNA, the CDR3 is TGTGCCAGCAGTTTATATGCCGGGAGTGGCGAGCAGTACTTC. This codes for CASSLYAGSGEQYF.

The chain employs TRBV2 and TRBJ2-2; TRBD2 aligns across 10 bases. Germline-derived CDR1 and CDR2 are SNHLY and FYNNEI. This CDR3 spans 16 amino acids. V was pared by 3 bases and J by 3 bases, with 4 bases of the junction left unmatched. The CDR3 DNA follows: TGTGCCAGCAGTGAGTTAGCGGGAGGCCACACCGGGGAGCTGTTTTTT. It specifies CASSELAGGHTGELFF.

This clonotype was recorded a few times. The chain uses TRBV24-1 and TRBJ2-3, with a weak D call TRBD2 (5 bases). V gave up 4 bases and J gave up 1 base, with 26 bases separating them. CDR3 size: 20 residues. Germline lookup yields CDR1 KGHDR and CDR2 SFDVKD. The CDR3 region has the DNA TGTGCCACCAGTGACCCCCGAGACCCAAACGGACTTAGTCGCACAGATACGCAGTATTTT. The encoded protein is CATSDPRDPNGLSRTDTQYF.

V and J are TRBV5-4 and TRBJ1-6, with D possibly TRBD1 on 5 matching bases. The V gene's germline CDR1 is SGHNT and CDR2 YYREEE (reference sequence). The V end lost 4 bases, the J end lost 5 bases, and 13 bases lay between the germline ends. The CDR3 spans 15 residues. The CDR3 sequence: CASSGTGRDNSPLHF. CDR3 in DNA: TGTGCCAGCAGCGGAACGGGACGGGATAATTCACCCCTCCACTTT.

The chain uses TRBV20-1 and TRBJ2-5; TRBD2 agrees at 7 bases. The length of the CDR3 is 13 residues. CDR1 DFQATT and CDR2 SNEGSKA come from the germline V gene (reference sequence). V dropped 4 bases and J dropped 5; count of bases not matched to a gene: 7. The CDR3 sequence is CSAILAGVETQYF. Written as DNA, the CDR3 is TGCAGTGCTATACTGGCGGGAGTGGAGACCCAGTACTTC.

This clonotype was seen a few times. This chain joins TRBV20-1 and TRBJ2-7; TRBD2 aligns across 9 bases. The V gene's germline CDR1 is DFQATT and CDR2 SNEGSKA (reference sequence). The CDR3 has 15 amino acids. J lost 2 bases, V lost 0 bases, and 5 bases had no gene match. For the CDR3, the DNA is TGCAGTGCTAGAGATACCCTAGCGGGGCCCTACGAGCAGTACTTC. It encodes CSARDTLAGPYEQYF.

This sequence joins TRBV18 and TRBJ1-6, with no clear D. The CDR3 is made up of 15 amino acids. Germline CDR1 KGHSH, CDR2 LQKENI. V was cut by 2 bases and J by 3 bases, with 8 bases left in between. In nucleotides, the CDR3 is TGTGCCAGCTCACCAACGGGAATCTATAATTCACCCCTCCACTTT. It codes for CASSPTGIYNSPLHF.

The chain carries TRBV9 and TRBJ1-1; no clear D. CDR1 and CDR2 from the germline V gene are SGDLS and YYNGEE. V was clipped by 0 bases and J by 0 bases, with 9 bases between them. CDR3 size: 15 residues. The CDR3 reads CASSVDGEMNTEAFF. The DNA of the CDR3 is TGTGCCAGCAGCGTAGATGGGGAAATGAACACTGAAGCTTTCTTT.

The V call is TRBV21-1, the J call TRBJ2-7; the DNA was not compared with TRBD1, the D call given in the table. TRBV21-1 represents a pseudogene. The CDR3 has 13 residues. Here the CDR3 DNA reads TGTGCCAGCCCCACGGACAGGGCTGACGAGCAGTACTTC. This encodes CASPTDRADEQYF.

This clonotype showed up just a few times. The chain joins TRBV28 to TRBJ2-1, with 11 bases aligning to TRBD2. The CDR3 is made up of 15 amino acids. J gave up 5 bases and V 3 bases, and 3 bases lay outside the gene matches. Germline V gives CDR1 MDHEN, CDR2 SYDVKM. The CDR3 nucleotides are TGTGCCAGCAGTTTTAGGGGACTAGCGGACAATGAGCAGTTCTTC. Translating gives CASSFRGLADNEQFF.